The text below deals with one TCR beta chain. The target antigen is unknown. These data come from a study of CXCR3-negative and CXCR3-positive naive CD8 T cells. Whole-study results and caveats: With respect to TRBV-TRBJ usage, naive CXCR3-negative and CXCR3-positive cells were similar; memory differed. Hydrophobicity of TRB CDR3s was greater in CXCR3-positive naive cells than in CXCR3-negative naive cells. Fresh PBMCs served for most assays, and CXCR3 expression fell partially after cryopreservation.

The CDR3 covers 16 residues. Germline CDR1 DFQATT, CDR2 SNEGSKA (reference sequence). cDNA libraries for TRB were generated by 5' RACE incorporating UMI labels. TCRdb reworked the 5' RACE reads into one entry per CDR3 protein, no DNA. This sample's clone table lists around 95,000 distinct CDR3 sequences. J is TRBJ1-5 and V is TRBV20-1; TCRdb's assignment of TRBD1 cannot be checked, as there is no DNA. Sequenced sample: naive CXCR3+ CD8+ T cells from blood. Subset specified: CD45RO-CCR7+CD27+CD95- naive CD8+ T cells expressing CXCR3 (TNR3+). The origin of this receptor is a human donor in good health. Some clones in this sample may be carry-over from other donors' samples. This chain's CDR3 is CSASGIRGDQNQPQHF.